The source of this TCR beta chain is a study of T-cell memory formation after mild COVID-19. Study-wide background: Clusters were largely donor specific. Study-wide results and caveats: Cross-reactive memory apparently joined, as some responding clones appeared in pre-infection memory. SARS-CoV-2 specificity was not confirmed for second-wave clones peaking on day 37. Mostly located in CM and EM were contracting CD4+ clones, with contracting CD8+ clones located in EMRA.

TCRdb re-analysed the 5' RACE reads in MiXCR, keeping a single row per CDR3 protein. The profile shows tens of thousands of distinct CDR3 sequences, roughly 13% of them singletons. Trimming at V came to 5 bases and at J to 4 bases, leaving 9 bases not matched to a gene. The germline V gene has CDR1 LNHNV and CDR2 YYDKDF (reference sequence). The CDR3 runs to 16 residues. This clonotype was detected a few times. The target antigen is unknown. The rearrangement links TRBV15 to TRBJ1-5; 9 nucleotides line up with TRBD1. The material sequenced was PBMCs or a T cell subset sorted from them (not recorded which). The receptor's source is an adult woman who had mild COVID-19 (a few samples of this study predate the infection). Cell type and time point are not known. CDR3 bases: TGTGCCACCAGCTCCCGAGTCGGGACAGGGAATCAGCCCCAGCATTTT. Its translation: CATSSRVGTGNQPQHF.